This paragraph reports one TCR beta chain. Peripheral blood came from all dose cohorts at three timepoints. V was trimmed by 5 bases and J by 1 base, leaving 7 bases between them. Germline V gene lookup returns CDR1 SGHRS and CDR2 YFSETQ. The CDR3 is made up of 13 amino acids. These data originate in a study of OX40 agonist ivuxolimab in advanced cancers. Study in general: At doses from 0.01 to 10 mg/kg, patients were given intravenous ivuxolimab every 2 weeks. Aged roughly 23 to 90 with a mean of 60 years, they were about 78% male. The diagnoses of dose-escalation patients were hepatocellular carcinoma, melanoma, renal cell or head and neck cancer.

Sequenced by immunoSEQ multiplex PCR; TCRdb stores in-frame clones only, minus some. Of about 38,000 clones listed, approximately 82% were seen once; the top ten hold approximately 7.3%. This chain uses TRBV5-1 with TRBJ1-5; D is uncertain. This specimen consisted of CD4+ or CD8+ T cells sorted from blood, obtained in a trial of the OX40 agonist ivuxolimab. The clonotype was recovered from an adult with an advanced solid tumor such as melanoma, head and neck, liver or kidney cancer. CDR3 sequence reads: CASREGSNQPQHF. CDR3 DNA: TGCGCCAGCAGGGAGGGCAGCAATCAGCCCCAGCATTTT. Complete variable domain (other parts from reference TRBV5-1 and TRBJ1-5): KAGVTQTPRYLIKTRGQQVTLSCSPISGHRSVSWYQQTPGQGLQFLFEYFSETQRNKGNFPGRFSGRQFSNSRSEMNVSTLELGDSALYLCASREGSNQPQHFGDGTRLSIL.